This T cell receptor beta chain is drawn from a study of control samples from healthy donors and cancer patients. Sequencing was performed with immunoSEQ multiplex PCR; in TCRdb, only in-frame clones are kept and a portion is missing. The repertoire includes about 95,000 clones, approximately 90% of them detected once, and 13% to 15% sits in the top ten. Sequencing was done on a sample of blood. This receptor was taken from a woman aged 70 to 79 in good health.

CDR3 coding DNA: TGTGCCAGCAGCATCTCTAACAGGGGAAACACCATATATTTT. Translating it yields CASSISNRGNTIYF. This sequence joins TRBV7-2 and TRBJ1-3; TRBD1 is a possible D gene (5 bases). CDR3 size: 14 residues. Per the germline V gene, CDR1 is SGHTA and CDR2 is FQGNSA. V was cut by 5 bases and J by 4 bases, with 12 bases left in between.